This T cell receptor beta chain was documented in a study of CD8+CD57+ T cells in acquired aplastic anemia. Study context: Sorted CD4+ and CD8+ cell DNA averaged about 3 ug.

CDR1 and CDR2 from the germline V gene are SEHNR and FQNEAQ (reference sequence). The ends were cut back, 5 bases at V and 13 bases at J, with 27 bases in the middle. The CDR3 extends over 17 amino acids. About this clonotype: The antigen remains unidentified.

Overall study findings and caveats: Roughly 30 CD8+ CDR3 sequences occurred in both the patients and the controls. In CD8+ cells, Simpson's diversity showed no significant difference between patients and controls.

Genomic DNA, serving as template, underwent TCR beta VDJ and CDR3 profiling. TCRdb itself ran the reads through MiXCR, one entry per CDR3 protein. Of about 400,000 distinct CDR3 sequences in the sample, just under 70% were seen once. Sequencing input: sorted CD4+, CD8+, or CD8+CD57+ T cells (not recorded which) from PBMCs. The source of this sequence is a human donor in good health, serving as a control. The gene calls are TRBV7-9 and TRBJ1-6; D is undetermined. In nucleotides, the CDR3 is TGTGCCAGCAGCATTGCCAGGTCAGGTACTTCAGGTTCGCCCCTCCACTTT. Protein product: CASSIARSGTSGSPLHF.